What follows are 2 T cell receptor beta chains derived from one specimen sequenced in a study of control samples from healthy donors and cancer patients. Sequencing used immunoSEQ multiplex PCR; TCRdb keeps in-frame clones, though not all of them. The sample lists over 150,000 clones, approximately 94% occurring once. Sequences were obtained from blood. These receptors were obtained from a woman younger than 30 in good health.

CDR3 coding DNA: TGCGCCAGCAGTGAGTCTCAGGCTTACACTGAAGCTTTCTTT. Its protein product is CASSESQAYTEAFF. J is TRBJ1-1 and V is TRBV10-1; unclear D gene. Germline V CDR1 and CDR2: WNHNN, SYGVQD (reference sequence). V was shortened by 0 bases and J by 3 bases, with 8 bases between the two germline ends. The CDR3 runs to 14 residues.

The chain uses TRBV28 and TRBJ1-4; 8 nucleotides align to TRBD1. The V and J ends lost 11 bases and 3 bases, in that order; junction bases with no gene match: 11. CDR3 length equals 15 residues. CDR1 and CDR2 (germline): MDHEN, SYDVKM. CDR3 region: CAASGQGAANEKLFF. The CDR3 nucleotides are TGTGCCGCGTCAGGGCAGGGGGCCGCTAATGAAAAACTGTTTTTT.